These 5 T cell receptor beta chains originate from one sample sequenced in a study of T cell responses to AZD1222 COVID-19 vaccine. Clones were sequenced by immunoSEQ multiplex PCR, and TCRdb holds only the in-frame ones, with some missing. Found here are fewer than 130,000 clones, around 90% of them singletons; the top ten hold about 1.2%. Sequences were derived from peripheral blood, sampled on day 0 of AZD1222 vaccination. These receptors all stem from an adult in good health.

The chain uses TRBV30 and TRBJ1-1; maybe TRBD1 (6 bases). Germline loops: CDR1 GTSNPN, CDR2 SVGIG (reference sequence). This CDR3 spans 13 amino acids. Trimming left V 3 bases short and J 5 bases short, with 13 bases between. The DNA of the CDR3 is TGTGCCTGGAGGCCCAGGGGATTGACTGAAGCTTTCTTT. It yields the protein CAWRPRGLTEAFF.

V gene TRBV11-3 combines with J gene TRBJ2-7; 8 bases agree with TRBD1. V lost 2 bases and J lost 3; bases outside the gene matches: 3. CDR3 size: 14 residues. The germline V gene has CDR1 SGHNT and CDR2 YENEEA. The CDR3 bases are TGTGCCAGCAGCTTATCGGGACAGGTCTACGAGCAGTACTTC. Protein: CASSLSGQVYEQYF.

V is TRBV15 and J is TRBJ1-5; possibly TRBD1 for D (6 bases). In germline, CDR1 is LNHNV, CDR2 YYDKDF (reference sequence). V dropped 0 bases and J dropped 5 bases, with 11 bases sitting between them. The CDR3 has 15 amino acids. The CDR3 DNA reads as TGTGCCACCAGCAGAGAGGTGTCAGGGGATCAGCCCCAGCATTTT. It yields the protein CATSREVSGDQPQHF.

The J gene is TRBJ2-7, the V gene TRBV5-1; weak D call: TRBD2 (6 bases). Trimming stripped 8 bases from V and 7 bases from J, with 19 bases between. CDR1 is SGHRS, CDR2 YFSETQ, per germline. The CDR3 loop spans 13 amino acids. CDR3 in DNA: TGCGCCAGTCGGTTAGCGGCCTCCTGGGAGCAGTACTTC. It translates to CASRLAASWEQYF.

This clone appeared a single time. The chain joins TRBV18 to TRBJ1-1; the D is unclear. Trimming left V 6 bases short and J 0 bases short, with 5 bases between. Germline CDR1 and CDR2: KGHSH and LQKENI. The CDR3 covers 12 residues. CDR3 loop: CASSVMNTEAFF. The DNA for the CDR3 is TGTGCCAGCTCCGTCATGAACACTGAAGCTTTCTTT.